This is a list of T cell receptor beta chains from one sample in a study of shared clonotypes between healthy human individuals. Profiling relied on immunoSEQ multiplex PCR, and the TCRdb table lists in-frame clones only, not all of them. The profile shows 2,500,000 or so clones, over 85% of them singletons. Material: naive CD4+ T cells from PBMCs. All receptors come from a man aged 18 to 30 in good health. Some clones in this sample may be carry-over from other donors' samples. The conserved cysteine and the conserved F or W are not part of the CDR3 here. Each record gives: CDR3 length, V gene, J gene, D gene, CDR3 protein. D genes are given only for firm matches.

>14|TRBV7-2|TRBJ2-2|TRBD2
ASSSRSGSIAGELF
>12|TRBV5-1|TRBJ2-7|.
ASSPDTGSYEQY
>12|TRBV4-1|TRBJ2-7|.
ASSLRDVGYEQY
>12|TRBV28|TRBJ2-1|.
ATFGVLGYNEQF
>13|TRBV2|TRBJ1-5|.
ASSELGASTQPQH
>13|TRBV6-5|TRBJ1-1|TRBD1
ASSYLPTGDTEAF
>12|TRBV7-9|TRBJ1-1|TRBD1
ASSPGQGNTEAF
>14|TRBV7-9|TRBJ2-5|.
ASSYRGRNGAETQY
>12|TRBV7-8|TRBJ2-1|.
ASSQNTGLGQKF
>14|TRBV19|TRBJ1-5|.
ASSPRGADSNQPQH
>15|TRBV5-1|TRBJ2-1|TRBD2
ASSPGLAGGSYNEQF
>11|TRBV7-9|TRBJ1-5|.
ASSLVGNQPQH
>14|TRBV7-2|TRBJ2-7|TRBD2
ASRSQPGLAAYEQY
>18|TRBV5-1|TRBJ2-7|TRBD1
ASSSSRGQGMYATPYEQY
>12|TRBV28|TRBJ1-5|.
ASSSGGGLQPQH
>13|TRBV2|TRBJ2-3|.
ASSFLTLRPDTQY
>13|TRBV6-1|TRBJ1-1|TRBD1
ASSAPQGTDTEAF
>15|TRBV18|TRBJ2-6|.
ASSPTDSLGGANVLT
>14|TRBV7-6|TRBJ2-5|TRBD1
ASSPGTGGWQETQY
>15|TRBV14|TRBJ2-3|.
ASSLHQQGGRADTQY
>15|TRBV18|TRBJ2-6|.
ASSPVSRHSGANVLT
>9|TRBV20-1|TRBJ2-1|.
STRYGNEQF
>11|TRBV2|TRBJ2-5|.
ASSENGGETQY
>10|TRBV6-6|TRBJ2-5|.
ASRTGQETQY
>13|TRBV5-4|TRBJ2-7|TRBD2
ASSNRLAGLYEQY
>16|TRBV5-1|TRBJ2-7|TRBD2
ASSTGTSGRAPPFEQY
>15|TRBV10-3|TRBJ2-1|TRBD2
AIRGPGTSGGYNEQF
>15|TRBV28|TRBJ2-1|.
ASSSGFPFSSYNEQF
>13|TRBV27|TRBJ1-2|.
ASSLLSGSNYGYT
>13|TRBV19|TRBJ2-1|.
ASSWSMGGGIRRF
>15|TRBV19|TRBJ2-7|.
ASRETPGRRFLYEQY
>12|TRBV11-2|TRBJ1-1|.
ASSFTGRNTEAF
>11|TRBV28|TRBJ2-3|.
ASSLVLGDTQY
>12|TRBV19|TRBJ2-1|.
ASAPRASDNEQF
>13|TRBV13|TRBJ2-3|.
ASSLYQGGTDTQY
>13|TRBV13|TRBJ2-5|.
ASNLWAVGWETQY
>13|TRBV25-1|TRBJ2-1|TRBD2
ASSEPGLAGVEQF
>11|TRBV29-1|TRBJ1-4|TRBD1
SAADRAREKLF
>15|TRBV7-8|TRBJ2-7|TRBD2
ASYRGLAGGIQYEQY
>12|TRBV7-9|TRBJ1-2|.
ASSLAGHNYGYT
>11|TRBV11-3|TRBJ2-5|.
ASSQKMQETQY
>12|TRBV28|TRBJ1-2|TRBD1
ASSRDGTGAGYT
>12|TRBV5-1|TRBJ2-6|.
ASSLVSGANVLT
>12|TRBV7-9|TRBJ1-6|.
ASAGSSYNSPLH